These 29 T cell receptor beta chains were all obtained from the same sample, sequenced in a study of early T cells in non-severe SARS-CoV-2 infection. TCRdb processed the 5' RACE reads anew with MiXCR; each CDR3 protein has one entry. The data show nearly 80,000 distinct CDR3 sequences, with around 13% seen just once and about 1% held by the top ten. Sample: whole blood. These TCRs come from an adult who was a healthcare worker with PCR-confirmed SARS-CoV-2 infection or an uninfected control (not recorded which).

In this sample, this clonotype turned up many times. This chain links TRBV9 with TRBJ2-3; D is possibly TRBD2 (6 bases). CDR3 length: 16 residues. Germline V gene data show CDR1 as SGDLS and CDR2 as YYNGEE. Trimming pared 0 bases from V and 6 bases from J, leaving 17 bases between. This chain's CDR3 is CASSVGVAGRPDTQYF. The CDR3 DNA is TGTGCCAGCAGCGTAGGGGTTGCGGGGCGCCCGGATACGCAGTATTTT.

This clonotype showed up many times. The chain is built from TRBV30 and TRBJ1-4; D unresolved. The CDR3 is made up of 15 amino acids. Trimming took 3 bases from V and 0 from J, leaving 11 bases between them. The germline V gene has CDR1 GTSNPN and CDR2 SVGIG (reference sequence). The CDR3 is CAWSDTGATNEKLFF. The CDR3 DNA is TGTGCCTGGAGCGACACCGGTGCAACTAATGAAAAACTGTTTTTT.

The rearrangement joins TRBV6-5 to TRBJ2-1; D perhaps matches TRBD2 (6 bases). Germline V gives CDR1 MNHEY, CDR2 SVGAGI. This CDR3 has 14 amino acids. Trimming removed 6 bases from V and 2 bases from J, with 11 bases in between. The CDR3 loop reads CASRVSGPYNEQFF. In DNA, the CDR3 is TGTGCCAGCAGGGTTAGCGGTCCCTACAATGAGCAGTTCTTC.

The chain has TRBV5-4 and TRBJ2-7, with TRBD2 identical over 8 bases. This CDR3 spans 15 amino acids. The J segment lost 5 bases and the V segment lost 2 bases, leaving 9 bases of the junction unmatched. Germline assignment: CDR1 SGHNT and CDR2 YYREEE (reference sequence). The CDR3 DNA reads TGTGCCAGCAGCTTCCCCATAGCGGGGATAAACGAGCAGTACTTC. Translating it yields CASSFPIAGINEQYF.

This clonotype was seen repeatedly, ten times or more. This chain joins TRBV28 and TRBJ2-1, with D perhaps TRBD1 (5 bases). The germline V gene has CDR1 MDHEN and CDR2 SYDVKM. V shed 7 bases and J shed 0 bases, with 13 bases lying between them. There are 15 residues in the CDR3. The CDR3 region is CASTIDSPSYNEQFF. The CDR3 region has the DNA TGTGCCAGCACCATTGACAGCCCCTCCTACAATGAGCAGTTCTTC.

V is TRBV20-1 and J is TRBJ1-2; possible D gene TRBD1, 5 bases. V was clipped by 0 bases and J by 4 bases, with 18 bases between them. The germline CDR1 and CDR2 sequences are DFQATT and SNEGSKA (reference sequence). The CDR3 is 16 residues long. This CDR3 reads CSARDLLGERVYGYTF. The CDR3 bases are TGCAGTGCTAGAGATCTTTTGGGGGAAAGAGTCTATGGCTACACCTTC.

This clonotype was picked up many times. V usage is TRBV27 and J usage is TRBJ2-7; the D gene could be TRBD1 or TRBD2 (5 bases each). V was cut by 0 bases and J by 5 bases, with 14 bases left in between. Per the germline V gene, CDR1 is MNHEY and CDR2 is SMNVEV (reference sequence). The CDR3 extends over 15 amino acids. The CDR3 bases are TGTGCCAGCAGTTTATCTCGGGGCATAATGCACGAGCAGTACTTC. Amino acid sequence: CASSLSRGIMHEQYF.

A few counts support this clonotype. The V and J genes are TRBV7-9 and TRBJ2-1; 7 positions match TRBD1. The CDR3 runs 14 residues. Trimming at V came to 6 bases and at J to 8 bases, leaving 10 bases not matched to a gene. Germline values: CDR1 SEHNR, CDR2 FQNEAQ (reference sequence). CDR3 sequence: CASRRDRVAYEQFF. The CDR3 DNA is TGTGCCAGCAGAAGAGACAGGGTTGCTTATGAGCAGTTCTTC.

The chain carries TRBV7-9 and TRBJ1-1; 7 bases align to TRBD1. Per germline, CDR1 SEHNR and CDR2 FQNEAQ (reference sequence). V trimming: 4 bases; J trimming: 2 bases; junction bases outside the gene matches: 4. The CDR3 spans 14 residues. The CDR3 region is CASSSGQHNTEAFF. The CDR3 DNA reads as TGTGCCAGCAGCTCGGGACAGCATAACACTGAAGCTTTCTTT.

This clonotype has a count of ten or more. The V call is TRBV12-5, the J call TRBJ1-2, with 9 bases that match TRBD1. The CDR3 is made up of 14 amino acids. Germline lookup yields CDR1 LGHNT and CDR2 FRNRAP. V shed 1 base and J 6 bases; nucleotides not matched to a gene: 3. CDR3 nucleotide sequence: TGTGCTAGTGGTTTGGGACAGGGGGAAGATGGCTACACCTTC. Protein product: CASGLGQGEDGYTF.

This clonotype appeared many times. The CDR3 region is CASSRGQGEKLFF. The CDR3 DNA sequence: TGTGCCAGCAGCAGGGGACAGGGGGAAAAACTGTTTTTT. The J gene is TRBJ1-4, the V gene TRBV12-3 or TRBV12-4, with 10 bases matching TRBD1. The CDR3 sequence is 13 residues long. The V gene end was trimmed by 6 bases and the J gene end by 8 bases; junction bases not matched to a gene: 3.

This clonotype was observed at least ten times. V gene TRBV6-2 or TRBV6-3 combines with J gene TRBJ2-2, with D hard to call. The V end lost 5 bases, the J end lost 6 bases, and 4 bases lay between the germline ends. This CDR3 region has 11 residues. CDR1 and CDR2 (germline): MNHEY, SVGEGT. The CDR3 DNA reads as TGTGCCAGCAGTAACCCCGGGGAGCTGTTTTTT. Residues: CASSNPGELFF.

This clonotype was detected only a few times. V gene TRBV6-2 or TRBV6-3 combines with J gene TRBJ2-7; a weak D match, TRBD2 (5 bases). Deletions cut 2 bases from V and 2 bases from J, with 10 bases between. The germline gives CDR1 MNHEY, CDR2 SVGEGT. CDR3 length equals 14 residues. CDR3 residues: CASSYNLAAYEQYF. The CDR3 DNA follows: TGTGCCAGCAGTTACAACCTAGCTGCCTACGAGCAGTACTTC.

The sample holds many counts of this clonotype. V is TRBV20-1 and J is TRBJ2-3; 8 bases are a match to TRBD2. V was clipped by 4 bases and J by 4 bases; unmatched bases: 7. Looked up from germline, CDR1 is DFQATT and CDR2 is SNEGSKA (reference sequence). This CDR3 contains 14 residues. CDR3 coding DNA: TGCAGTGCTAAGGAGCGGGAGTGGGCAGATACGCAGTATTTT. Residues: CSAKEREWADTQYF.

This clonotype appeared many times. The CDR3 DNA sequence: TGTGCCAGCAGCTTGAGGGGCGTAACAGATACGCAGTATTTT. Translated: CASSLRGVTDTQYF. The chain employs TRBV5-4 and TRBJ2-3; a possible D gene is TRBD1 (5 bases). CDR3 length: 14 residues. The V and J ends lost 1 base and 3 bases respectively, with 9 bases between them. Germline-derived CDR1 and CDR2 are SGHNT and YYREEE (reference sequence).

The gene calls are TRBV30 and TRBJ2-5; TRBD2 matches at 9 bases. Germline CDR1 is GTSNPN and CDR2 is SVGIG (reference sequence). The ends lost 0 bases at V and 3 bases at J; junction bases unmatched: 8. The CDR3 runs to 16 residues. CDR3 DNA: TGTGCCTGGAGTGTACTTCCCCCTAGCGGGAAAGAGACCCAGTACTTC. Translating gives CAWSVLPPSGKETQYF.

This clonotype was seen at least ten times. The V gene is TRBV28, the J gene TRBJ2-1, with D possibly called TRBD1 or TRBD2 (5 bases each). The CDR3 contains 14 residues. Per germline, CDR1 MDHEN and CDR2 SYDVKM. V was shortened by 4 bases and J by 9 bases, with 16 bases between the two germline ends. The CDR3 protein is CASSSPRQGTEQFF. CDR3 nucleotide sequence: TGTGCCAGCAGTTCCCCACGTCAAGGGACTGAGCAGTTCTTC.

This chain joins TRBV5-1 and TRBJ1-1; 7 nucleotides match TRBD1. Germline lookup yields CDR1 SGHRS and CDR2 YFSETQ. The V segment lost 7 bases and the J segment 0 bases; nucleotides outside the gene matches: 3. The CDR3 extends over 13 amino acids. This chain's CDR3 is CASAGTVNTEAFF. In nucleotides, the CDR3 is TGCGCCAGCGCCGGGACAGTGAACACTGAAGCTTTCTTT.

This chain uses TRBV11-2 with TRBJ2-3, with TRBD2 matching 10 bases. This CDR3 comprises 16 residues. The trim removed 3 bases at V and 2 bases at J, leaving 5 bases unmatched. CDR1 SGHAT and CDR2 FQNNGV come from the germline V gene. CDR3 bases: TGTGCCAGCAGCTTCGGACTAGCGGAGTCCACAGATACGCAGTATTTT. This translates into CASSFGLAESTDTQYF.

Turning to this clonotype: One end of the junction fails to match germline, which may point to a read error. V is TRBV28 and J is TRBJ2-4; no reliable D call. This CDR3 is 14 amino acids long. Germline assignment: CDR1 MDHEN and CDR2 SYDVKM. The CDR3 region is CASSLALAENIQYF. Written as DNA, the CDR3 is TGTGCCAGCAGTTTGGCCTTAGCCGAAAACATTCAGTACTTC.

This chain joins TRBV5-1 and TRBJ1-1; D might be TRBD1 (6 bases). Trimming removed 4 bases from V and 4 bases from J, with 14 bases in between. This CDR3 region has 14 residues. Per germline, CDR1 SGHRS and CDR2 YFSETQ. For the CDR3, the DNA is TGCGCCAGCAGCCCTATACAGGGAGGCACTGAAGCTTTCTTT. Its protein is CASSPIQGGTEAFF.

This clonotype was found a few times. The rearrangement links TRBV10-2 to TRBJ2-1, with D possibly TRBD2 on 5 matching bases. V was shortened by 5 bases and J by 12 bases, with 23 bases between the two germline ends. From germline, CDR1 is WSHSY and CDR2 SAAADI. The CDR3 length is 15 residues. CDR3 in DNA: TGCGCCAGCAGTCCATCTCAACTAGTAGGTTTCGGGCAGTTCTTC. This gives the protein CASSPSQLVGFGQFF.

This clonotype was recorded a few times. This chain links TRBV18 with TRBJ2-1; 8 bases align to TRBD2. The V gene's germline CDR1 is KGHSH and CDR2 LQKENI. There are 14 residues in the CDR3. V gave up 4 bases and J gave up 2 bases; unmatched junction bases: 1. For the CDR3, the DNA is TGTGCCAGCTCACTGGGACTAGCCTACAATGAGCAGTTCTTC. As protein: CASSLGLAYNEQFF.

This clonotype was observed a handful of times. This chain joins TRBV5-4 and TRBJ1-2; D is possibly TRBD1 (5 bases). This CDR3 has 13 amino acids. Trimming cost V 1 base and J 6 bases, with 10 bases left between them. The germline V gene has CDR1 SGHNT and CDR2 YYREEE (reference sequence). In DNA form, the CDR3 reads TGTGCCAGCAGCTTGCCCTTAGGGGATGGCTACACCTTC. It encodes CASSLPLGDGYTF. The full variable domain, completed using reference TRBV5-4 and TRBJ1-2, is ETGVTQSPTHLIKTRGQQVTLRCSSQSGHNTVSWYQQALGQGPQFIFQYYREEENGRGNFPPRFSGLQFPNYSSELNVNALELDDSALYLCASSLPLGDGYTFGSGTRLTVV.

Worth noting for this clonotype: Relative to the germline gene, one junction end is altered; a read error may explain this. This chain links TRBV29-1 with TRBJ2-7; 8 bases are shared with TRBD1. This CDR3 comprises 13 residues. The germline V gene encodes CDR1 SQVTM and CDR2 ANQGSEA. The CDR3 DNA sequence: TGCAGCGCTACAACAGGGGGGTCCTCCGAGCAGTACTTC. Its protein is CSATTGGSSEQYF.

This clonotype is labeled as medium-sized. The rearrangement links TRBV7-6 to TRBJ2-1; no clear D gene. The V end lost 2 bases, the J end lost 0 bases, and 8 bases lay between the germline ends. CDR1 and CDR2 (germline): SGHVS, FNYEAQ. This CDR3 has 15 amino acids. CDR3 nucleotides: TGTGCCAGCAGCTTAACCGAGAGCTCCTACAATGAGCAGTTCTTC. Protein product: CASSLTESSYNEQFF.

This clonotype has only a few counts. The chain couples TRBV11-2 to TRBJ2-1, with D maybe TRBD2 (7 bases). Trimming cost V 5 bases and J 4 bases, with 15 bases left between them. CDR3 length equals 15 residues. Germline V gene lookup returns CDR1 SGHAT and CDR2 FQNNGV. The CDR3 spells CASSGWGGLYNEQFF. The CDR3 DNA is TGTGCCAGCAGCGGATGGGGGGGCCTGTACAATGAGCAGTTCTTC.

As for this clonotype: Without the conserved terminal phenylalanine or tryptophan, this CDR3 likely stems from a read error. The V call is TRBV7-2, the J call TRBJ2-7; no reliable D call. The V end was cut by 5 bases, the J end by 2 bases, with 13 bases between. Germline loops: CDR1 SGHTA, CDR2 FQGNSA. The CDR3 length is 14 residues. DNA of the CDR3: TGTGCCAGCAGCCCTGGTGCAGCGACCTACGAGCAGTACCTC. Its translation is CASSPGAATYEQYL.

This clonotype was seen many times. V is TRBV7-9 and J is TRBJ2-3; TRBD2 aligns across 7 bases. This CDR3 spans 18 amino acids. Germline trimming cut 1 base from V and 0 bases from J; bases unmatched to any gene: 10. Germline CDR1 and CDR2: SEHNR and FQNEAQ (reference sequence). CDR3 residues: CASSLEVRAGTSTDTQYF. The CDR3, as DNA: TGTGCCAGCAGCTTAGAGGTTAGAGCGGGAACTAGCACAGATACGCAGTATTTT.